The 10 T cell receptor beta chains listed next were all sequenced from one sample in a study of cytomegalovirus exposure and HLA in healthy donors. Vbeta (60) and Jbeta (13) primers were used in the PCR. The data were produced by immunoSEQ multiplex PCR, yet TCRdb's version contains in-frame clones alone and is incomplete. The table shows some 180,000 clones, with 77% occurring only once. Sequenced material: PBMCs. Receptors originate from a man younger than 35 in good health and CMV-seronegative.

V and J are TRBV11-1 and TRBJ1-1, with 9 nucleotides matching TRBD1. Trimming took 1 base from V and 5 from J; bases not matched to a gene: 17. Germline V gives CDR1 SGHAT, CDR2 FQDESV (reference sequence). This CDR3 contains 19 residues. The DNA of the CDR3 is TGTGCCAGCAGCTTAGTTATTGGTACAGGGGGCGAAGGTTTTACTGAAGCTTTCTTT. This sequence encodes CASSLVIGTGGEGFTEAFF.

The chain links TRBV5-6 to TRBJ2-7, with D perhaps TRBD1 (6 bases). Germline V CDR1 and CDR2: SGHDT, YYEEEE. Trimming cost V 0 bases and J 6 bases, with 10 bases left between them. This CDR3 is 13 amino acids long. The CDR3 sequence: CASSLGPQGEQYF. CDR3 DNA sequence: TGTGCCAGCAGCTTGGGCCCACAGGGCGAGCAGTACTTC.

The chain couples TRBV9 to TRBJ2-7; 7 bases agree with TRBD1. The CDR3 extends over 14 amino acids. From germline, CDR1 is SGDLS and CDR2 YYNGEE. Trimming cost V 4 bases and J 4 bases; bases outside gene matches: 8. The CDR3: CASSRQGAWYEQYF. For the CDR3, the DNA is TGTGCCAGCAGCAGACAGGGTGCGTGGTACGAGCAGTACTTC.

The chain recombines TRBV9 with TRBJ2-2; 10 bases align to TRBD2. This CDR3 region has 19 residues. In germline, CDR1 is SGDLS, CDR2 YYNGEE. The ends lost 5 bases at V and 4 bases at J; junction bases unmatched: 17. The CDR3, as DNA: TGTGCCAGCAGTTCCAAACTAGCGGGGACACCAATGGGCACCGGGGAGCTGTTTTTT. Encoded protein: CASSSKLAGTPMGTGELFF.

J is TRBJ1-2 and V is TRBV4-3; tentative D call: TRBD1 (6 bases). V dropped 1 base and J dropped 4 bases, with 19 bases sitting between them. Germline CDR1 LGHNA, CDR2 YSLEER. This CDR3 has 17 amino acids. The CDR3 reads CASSQGVGQPRTYGYTF. As DNA, the CDR3 is TGCGCCAGCAGCCAAGGCGTCGGACAGCCCCGAACCTATGGCTACACCTTC.

V gene TRBV9 combines with J gene TRBJ2-1, with 10 bases matching TRBD2. Per the germline V gene, CDR1 is SGDLS and CDR2 is YYNGEE. V lost 3 bases, J lost 2 bases, and 2 bases stayed unmatched. This CDR3 region has 15 residues. The DNA for the CDR3 is TGTGCCAGCAGCGCTAGCGGGGGTACCTACAATGAGCAGTTCTTC. Amino acid sequence: CASSASGGTYNEQFF.

This clone was picked up one time. This chain joins TRBV25-1 and TRBJ2-1; 12 nucleotides line up with TRBD1. The V gene's germline CDR1 is MGHDK and CDR2 SYGVNS. V was pared by 6 bases and J by 9 bases, with 9 bases of the junction left unmatched. The CDR3 extends over 15 amino acids. The CDR3: CASRPGTGGFIEQFF. The CDR3 region has the DNA TGTGCCAGCAGGCCCGGGACAGGGGGCTTTATTGAGCAGTTCTTC.

This chain joins TRBV4-3 and TRBJ2-2, with TRBD2 identical over 8 bases. V gave up 0 bases and J gave up 5 bases; unmatched junction bases: 5. The CDR3 covers 16 residues. Germline V gene lookup returns CDR1 LGHNA and CDR2 YSLEER. The CDR3 nucleotides are TGCGCCAGCAGCCAAGAAGGCGGGAGGATTACCGGGGAGCTGTTTTTT. Translated: CASSQEGGRITGELFF.

The chain has TRBV5-1 and TRBJ2-1, with TRBD2 matching over 10 bases. The CDR3 is 15 residues long. Per the germline V gene, CDR1 is SGHRS and CDR2 is YFSETQ. J gave up 5 bases and V 5 bases, and 7 bases lay outside the gene matches. The CDR3 loop reads CASRTPGLADNEQFF. The DNA of the CDR3 is TGCGCCAGCAGAACCCCAGGACTAGCGGACAATGAGCAGTTCTTC.

CDR3 bases: TGTGCCAGCAACCCGAGGACAGGGGGAAACTATGGCTACACCTTC. This codes for CASNPRTGGNYGYTF. This sequence joins TRBV6-5 and TRBJ1-2, with 10 bases fitting TRBD1. After removal of 7 bases from V and 2 bases from J, the junction contained 7 bases not matched to a gene. The CDR3 has 15 amino acids. Germline CDR1 reads MNHEY; CDR2 reads SVGAGI.